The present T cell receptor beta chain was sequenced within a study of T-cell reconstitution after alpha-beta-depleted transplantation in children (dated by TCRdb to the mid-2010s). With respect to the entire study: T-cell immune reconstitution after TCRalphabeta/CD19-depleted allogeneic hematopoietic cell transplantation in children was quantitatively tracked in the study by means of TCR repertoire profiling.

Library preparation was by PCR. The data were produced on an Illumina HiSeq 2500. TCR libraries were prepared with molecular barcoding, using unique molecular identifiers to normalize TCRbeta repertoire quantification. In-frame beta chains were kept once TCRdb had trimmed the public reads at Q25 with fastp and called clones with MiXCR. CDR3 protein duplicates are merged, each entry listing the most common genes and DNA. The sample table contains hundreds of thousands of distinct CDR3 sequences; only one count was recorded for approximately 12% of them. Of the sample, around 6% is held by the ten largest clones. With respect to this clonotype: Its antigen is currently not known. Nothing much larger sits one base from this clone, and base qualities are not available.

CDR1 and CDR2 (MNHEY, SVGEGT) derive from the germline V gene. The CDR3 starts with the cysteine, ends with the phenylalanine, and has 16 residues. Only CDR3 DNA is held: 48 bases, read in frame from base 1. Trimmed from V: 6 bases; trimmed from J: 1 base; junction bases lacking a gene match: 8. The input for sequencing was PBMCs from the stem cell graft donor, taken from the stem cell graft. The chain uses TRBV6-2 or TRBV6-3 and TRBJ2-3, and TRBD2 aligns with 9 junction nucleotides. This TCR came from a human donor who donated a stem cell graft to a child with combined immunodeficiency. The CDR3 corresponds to CASSDAVAGGTDTQYF. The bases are TGTGCCAGCAGCGACGCGGTAGCGGGGGGCACAGATACGCAGTATTTT.